These 24 T cell receptor beta chains originate from one sample sequenced in a study of T-cell memory formation after mild COVID-19. TCRdb reanalysed the 5' RACE reads using MiXCR and keeps one entry per CDR3 protein. The sample consists of 500,000 to 600,000 distinct CDR3 sequences, roughly 18% of them appearing once. Sequenced input: PBMCs or a T cell subset sorted from them (not recorded which). The receptors stem from an adult woman who had mild COVID-19 (a few samples of this study predate the infection). Cell type and time point are not known.

J is TRBJ1-6 and V is TRBV6-5; tentative D call: TRBD1 (5 bases). This CDR3 has 15 amino acids. V lost 6 bases and J 2 bases, leaving 11 bases between the germline ends. Germline V gene lookup returns CDR1 MNHEY and CDR2 SVGAGI. The CDR3 sequence is CASSLQDPYNSPLHF. The CDR3 region has the DNA TGTGCCAGCAGCCTACAGGATCCCTATAATTCACCCCTCCACTTT.

V and J are TRBV7-4 and TRBJ1-1; possible D gene TRBD1, 6 bases. This CDR3 spans 17 amino acids. CDR1 and CDR2 from the germline V gene are SGHVT and SQSDAQ. V was pared by 3 bases and J by 1 base, with 18 bases between. The CDR3 sequence is CASSFEHRVWENTEAFF. The CDR3 nucleotides are TGTGCCAGCAGCTTCGAGCACAGGGTGTGGGAGAACACTGAAGCTTTCTTT.

This clonotype occurred once. J is TRBJ2-3 and V is TRBV7-6; D remains unclear. Trimming removed 0 bases from V and 4 bases from J, with 11 bases in between. Per the germline V gene, CDR1 is SGHVS and CDR2 is FNYEAQ. CDR3 length: 15 residues. The DNA for the CDR3 is TGTGCCAGCAGCTTAGCCCCAAACGACGCAGATACGCAGTATTTT. This sequence encodes CASSLAPNDADTQYF.

This clonotype was detected only a few times. CDR3 protein: CASSSIQIAGGSNEQFF. CDR3 DNA: TGTGCCAGCAGCTCCATCCAGATAGCGGGAGGAAGCAATGAGCAGTTCTTC. J is TRBJ2-1 and V is TRBV11-3, with 10 bases aligning to TRBD2. Per germline, CDR1 SGHNT and CDR2 YENEEA. Trimming removed 4 bases from V and 6 bases from J; junction bases left unmatched: 12. CDR3 size: 17 residues.

The V call is TRBV25-1, the J call TRBJ1-1, with 7 bases lining up with TRBD1. The length of the CDR3 is 15 residues. Looked up from germline, CDR1 is MGHDK and CDR2 is SYGVNS. Germline trimming cut 4 bases from V and 4 bases from J; bases unmatched to any gene: 9. CDR3 sequence: CASSVLAGGGTEAFF. As DNA, the CDR3 is TGTGCCAGCAGTGTTCTCGCAGGGGGTGGCACTGAAGCTTTCTTT.

This clonotype appeared many times. Written as DNA, the CDR3 is TGTGCCAGCGAAGGGCGGGGGCCGTACGAGCAGTACTTC. This sequence encodes CASEGRGPYEQYF. J is TRBJ2-7 and V is TRBV25-1; possible D gene TRBD2, 7 bases. Germline CDR1 reads MGHDK; CDR2 reads SYGVNS. CDR3 length: 13 amino acids. The V gene lost 8 bases and the J gene lost 4 bases, with 15 bases spanning the gap.

The J gene is TRBJ2-5, the V gene TRBV7-2, with D possibly being TRBD1 or TRBD2 (5 bases each). Trimming took off 5 bases at V and 3 bases at J, with 19 bases between the two ends. The CDR3 runs to 16 residues. Per the germline V gene, CDR1 is SGHTA and CDR2 is FQGNSA. CDR3 coding DNA: TGTGCCAGCAGCACGGCCTGGGACGGTGGCAAAGAGACCCAGTACTTC. Translated, it gives CASSTAWDGGKETQYF.

The V call is TRBV5-1, the J call TRBJ1-5; perhaps TRBD1 as D (5 bases). The V gene's germline CDR1 is SGHRS and CDR2 YFSETQ. V shed 3 bases and J shed 5 bases, with 18 bases lying between them. The CDR3 length is 16 residues. DNA for the CDR3: TGCGCCAGCAGCTGGGACGGATTTTTCCGTGATCAGCCCCAGCATTTT. It translates to CASSWDGFFRDQPQHF.

This sequence joins TRBV4-1 and TRBJ1-1, with D unresolved. The germline V gene encodes CDR1 MGHRA and CDR2 YSYEKL. The V end lost 0 bases, the J end lost 2 bases, and 10 bases lay between the germline ends. There are 15 residues in the CDR3. The CDR3 DNA reads as TGCGCCAGCAGCCAAGAGAGTAGGTTCAACACTGAAGCTTTCTTT. Translating gives CASSQESRFNTEAFF.

This clonotype was counted a few times. The J gene is TRBJ1-1, the V gene TRBV6-5; D not certain. In germline, CDR1 is MNHEY, CDR2 SVGAGI. Trimming pared 6 bases from V and 6 bases from J, leaving 8 bases between. There are 11 residues in the CDR3. The CDR3 coding sequence is TGTGCCAGCAGGGTGGGTCCTGAAGCTTTCTTT. Protein product: CASRVGPEAFF.

This clonotype was recorded a few times. The rearrangement links TRBV11-3 to TRBJ2-7; TRBD2 agrees at 7 bases. Germline-derived CDR1 and CDR2 are SGHNT and YENEEA. V gave up 5 bases and J gave up 4 bases; unmatched junction bases: 8. The CDR3 extends over 14 amino acids. CDR3 bases: TGTGCCAGCAGCACCCGACTAGCAAGTTACGAGCAGTACTTC. It specifies CASSTRLASYEQYF. Filled out from reference TRBV11-3 and TRBJ2-7, the complete variable domain reads EAGVVQSPRYKIIEKKQPVAFWCNPISGHNTLYWYLQNLGQGPELLIRYENEEAVDDSQLPKDRFSAERLKGVDSTLKIQPAELGDSAVYLCASSTRLASYEQYFGPGTRLTVT.

This clonotype occurred many times. The chain links TRBV7-9 to TRBJ1-1; D not resolved. Germline-derived CDR1 and CDR2 are SEHNR and FQNEAQ (reference sequence). The CDR3 is 11 residues long. With 0 bases removed from V and 12 bases from J, the gap between germline ends came to 8 bases. The CDR3 DNA reads as TGTGCCAGCAGCTTAGCGGGGTACACTTTCTTT. It is translated as CASSLAGYTFF.

The J gene is TRBJ2-7, the V gene TRBV6-2 or TRBV6-3; 7 bases align to TRBD2. With V trimmed by 1 base and J by 4 bases, 7 bases remained unmatched. Germline V gene lookup returns CDR1 MNHEY and CDR2 SVGEGT. The CDR3 spans 15 residues. CDR3 amino acids: CASSYLASGEYEQYF. CDR3 nucleotide sequence: TGTGCCAGCAGTTACTTGGCTAGCGGAGAATACGAGCAGTACTTC.

The genes are TRBV12-3 or TRBV12-4 and TRBJ1-1, with 10 bases that match TRBD1. CDR3 length: 16 residues. J was trimmed by 5 bases and V by 5 bases; bases with no gene match: 11. CDR3 DNA sequence: TGTGCCAGCAGTGGGGACAGGGGTGTCATAGGGACTGAAGCTTTCTTT. Translating gives CASSGDRGVIGTEAFF.

This clonotype was counted between two and nine times. The chain carries TRBV7-8 and TRBJ2-1; D call uncertain. V dropped 5 bases and J dropped 2 bases, with 10 bases sitting between them. This CDR3 is built from 14 residues. Germline loops: CDR1 SGHVS, CDR2 FQNEAQ. The CDR3, as DNA: TGTGCCAGCAGCCCCACCCGGACCTACAATGAGCAGTTCTTC. Protein: CASSPTRTYNEQFF. Combining the CDR3 with reference TRBV7-8 and TRBJ2-1 gives the whole variable domain GAGVSQSPRYKVAKRGQDVALRCDPISGHVSLFWYQQALGQGPEFLTYFQNEAQLDKSGLPSDRFFAERPEGSVSTLKIQRTQQEDSAVYLCASSPTRTYNEQFFGPGTRLTVL.

The chain has TRBV12-3 or TRBV12-4 and TRBJ2-3; perhaps TRBD1 as D (5 bases). V was pared by 3 bases and J by 3 bases, with 10 bases between. CDR3 size: 14 residues. The CDR3 bases are TGTGCCAGCAGTTTCCGACAGTTGACAGATACGCAGTATTTT. It is translated as CASSFRQLTDTQYF.

This clonotype has a handful of counts. V and J are TRBV18 and TRBJ2-7, with D maybe TRBD1 (6 bases). CDR1 and CDR2 from the germline V gene are KGHSH and LQKENI. V was clipped by 6 bases and J by 7 bases, with 13 bases between them. The CDR3 has 12 amino acids. Here the CDR3 DNA reads TGTGCCAGCTCCCCCGGGACACCAGAGCAGTACTTC. It codes for CASSPGTPEQYF.

In its sample, this clonotype was seen once. The rearrangement joins TRBV5-1 to TRBJ2-7; 11 bases agree with TRBD1. Germline-derived CDR1 and CDR2 are SGHRS and YFSETQ. Trimming cost V 4 bases and J 5 bases; bases outside gene matches: 8. This CDR3 comprises 15 residues. The CDR3 loop reads CASSVTGTGGDEQYF. The DNA of the CDR3 is TGCGCCAGCAGCGTCACCGGGACAGGGGGGGACGAGCAGTACTTC.

This rearrangement joins TRBV24-1 to TRBJ2-1; 12 bases line up with TRBD2. The CDR3 runs 16 residues. The V gene end was trimmed by 1 base and the J gene end by 10 bases; junction bases not matched to a gene: 7. Germline V gene sequence: CDR1 KGHDR, CDR2 SFDVKD. CDR3 nucleotide sequence: TGTGCCACCAGTGATTTAGGGACTAGCGGGTCCTTCGAGCAGTTCTTC. Its translation: CATSDLGTSGSFEQFF.

The chain carries TRBV20-1 and TRBJ2-1; 15 bases agree with TRBD2. Germline V gene data show CDR1 as DFQATT and CDR2 as SNEGSKA (reference sequence). There are 19 residues in the CDR3. J gave up 2 bases and V 4 bases, and 12 bases lay outside the gene matches. The CDR3 DNA sequence: TGCAGTGCTAAACCGGGACTAGCGGGAGGACCCCACGCCTACAATGAGCAGTTCTTC. Its protein is CSAKPGLAGGPHAYNEQFF.

The gene calls are TRBV7-9 and TRBJ2-3; either TRBD1 or TRBD2 may fit D (6 bases each). The CDR3 is 16 amino acids. Trimming removed 6 bases from V and 0 bases from J, with 16 bases in between. Germline CDR1 and CDR2: SEHNR and FQNEAQ (reference sequence). The CDR3 sequence: CASSYTGTPSTDTQYF. Written as DNA, the CDR3 is TGTGCCAGCAGTTATACAGGGACTCCTAGCACAGATACGCAGTATTTT. The variable domain in full, completed from reference TRBV7-9 and TRBJ2-3, reads DTGVSQNPRHKITKRGQNVTFRCDPISEHNRLYWYRQTLGQGPEFLTYFQNEAQLEKSRLLSDRFSAERPKGSFSTLEIQRTEQGDSAMYLCASSYTGTPSTDTQYFGPGTRLTVL.

The V gene is TRBV7-2, the J gene TRBJ2-7; tentatively, D is TRBD1 (6 bases). This CDR3 is built from 15 residues. Trimming shortened V by 6 bases and J by 2 bases, and 17 bases separated the two germline ends. Germline CDR1 and CDR2: SGHTA and FQGNSA. The CDR3 sequence is CASRPGTQTTYEQYF. CDR3 nucleotides: TGTGCCAGCAGGCCCGGGACACAGACGACCTACGAGCAGTACTTC.

This clonotype was seen many times. V is TRBV5-1 and J is TRBJ2-1, with D perhaps matching TRBD1 or TRBD2 (5 bases each). Trimming cost V 3 bases and J 0 bases, with 10 bases left between them. The germline CDR1 and CDR2 sequences are SGHRS and YFSETQ. The CDR3 totals 15 residues. In DNA form, the CDR3 reads TGCGCCAGCAGCTCGGGGACCAGCTCCTACAATGAGCAGTTCTTC. Amino acid sequence: CASSSGTSSYNEQFF.

This clonotype was seen repeatedly, ten times or more. Because the CDR3 is missing its conserved closing phenylalanine or tryptophan, this is likely a read error. Because the CDR3's place on the DNA is in doubt, the DNA is left out and the CDR3 is given as listed by TCRdb. The J gene is TRBJ2-1, the V gene TRBV23-1. TRBV23-1 is noted as an ORF with a role that remains uncertain. The CDR3 region is 8 residues in length, termini included. The CDR3 loop is CASGWTGL.